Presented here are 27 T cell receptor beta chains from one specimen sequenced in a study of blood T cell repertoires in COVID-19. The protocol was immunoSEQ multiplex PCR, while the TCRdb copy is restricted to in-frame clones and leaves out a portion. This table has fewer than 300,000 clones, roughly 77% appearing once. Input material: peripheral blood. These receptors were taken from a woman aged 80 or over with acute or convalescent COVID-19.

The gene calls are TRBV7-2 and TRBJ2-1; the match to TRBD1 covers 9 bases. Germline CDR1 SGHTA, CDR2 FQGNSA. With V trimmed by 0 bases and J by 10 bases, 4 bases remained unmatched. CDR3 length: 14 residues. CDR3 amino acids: CASSLAGQGYEQFF. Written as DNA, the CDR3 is TGTGCCAGCAGCTTAGCGGGACAGGGTTACGAGCAGTTCTTC.

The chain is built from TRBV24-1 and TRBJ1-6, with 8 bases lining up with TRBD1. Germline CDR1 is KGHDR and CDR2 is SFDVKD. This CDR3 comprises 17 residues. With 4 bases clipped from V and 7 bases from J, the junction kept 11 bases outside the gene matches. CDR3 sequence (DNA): TGTGCCACCAGTGACCGGACCGGGACAGGACTCAATTCACCCCTCCACTTT. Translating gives CATSDRTGTGLNSPLHF.

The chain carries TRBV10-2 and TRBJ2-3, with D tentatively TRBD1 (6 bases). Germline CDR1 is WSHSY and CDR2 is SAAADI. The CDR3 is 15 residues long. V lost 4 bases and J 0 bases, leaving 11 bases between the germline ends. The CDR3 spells CASSATQGSTDTQYF. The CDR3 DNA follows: TGCGCCAGCAGTGCTACACAGGGAAGCACAGATACGCAGTATTTT.

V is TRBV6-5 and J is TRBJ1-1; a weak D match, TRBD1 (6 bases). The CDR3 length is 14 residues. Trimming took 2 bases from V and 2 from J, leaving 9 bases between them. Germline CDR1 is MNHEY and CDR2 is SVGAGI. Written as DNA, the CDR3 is TGTGCCAGCAGTTACGCACAGGGTAACACTGAAGCTTTCTTT. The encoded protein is CASSYAQGNTEAFF.

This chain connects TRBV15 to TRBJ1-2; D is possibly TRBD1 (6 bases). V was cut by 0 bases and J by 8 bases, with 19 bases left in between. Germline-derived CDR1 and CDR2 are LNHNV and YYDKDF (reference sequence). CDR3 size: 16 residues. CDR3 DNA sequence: TGTGCCACCAGCAGAGAGACAGGACCAATTCAGGGGGGCTACACCTTC. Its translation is CATSRETGPIQGGYTF.

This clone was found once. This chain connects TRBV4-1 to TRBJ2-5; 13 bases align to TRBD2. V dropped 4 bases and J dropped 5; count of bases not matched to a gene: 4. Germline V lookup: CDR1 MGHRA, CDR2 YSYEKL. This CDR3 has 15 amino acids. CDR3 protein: CASSRTSGGRETQYF. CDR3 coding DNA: TGCGCCAGCAGCCGGACTAGCGGGGGCCGGGAGACCCAGTACTTC.

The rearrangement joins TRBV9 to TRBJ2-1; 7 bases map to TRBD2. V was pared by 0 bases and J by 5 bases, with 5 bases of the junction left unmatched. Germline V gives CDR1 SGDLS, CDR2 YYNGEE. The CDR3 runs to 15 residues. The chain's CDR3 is CASSVGGSGHNEQFF. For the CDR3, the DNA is TGTGCCAGCAGCGTAGGCGGGAGTGGGCACAATGAGCAGTTCTTC. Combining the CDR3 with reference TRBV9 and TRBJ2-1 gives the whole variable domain DSGVTQTPKHLITATGQRVTLRCSPRSGDLSVYWYQQSLDQGLQFLIQYYNGEERAKGNILERFSAQQFPDLHSELNLSSLELGDSALYFCASSVGGSGHNEQFFGPGTRLTVL.

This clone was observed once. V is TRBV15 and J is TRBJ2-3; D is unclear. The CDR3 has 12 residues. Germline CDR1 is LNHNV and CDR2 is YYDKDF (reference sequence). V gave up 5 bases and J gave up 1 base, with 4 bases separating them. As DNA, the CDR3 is TGTGCCACCAGCGCAGGCACAGATACGCAGTATTTT. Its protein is CATSAGTDTQYF.

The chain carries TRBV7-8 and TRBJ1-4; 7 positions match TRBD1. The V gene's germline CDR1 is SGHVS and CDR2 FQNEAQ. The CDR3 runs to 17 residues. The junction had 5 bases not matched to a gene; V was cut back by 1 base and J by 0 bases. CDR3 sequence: CASSLVDRVTTNEKLFF. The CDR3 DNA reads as TGTGCCAGCAGCTTAGTAGACAGGGTTACAACTAATGAAAAACTGTTTTTT.

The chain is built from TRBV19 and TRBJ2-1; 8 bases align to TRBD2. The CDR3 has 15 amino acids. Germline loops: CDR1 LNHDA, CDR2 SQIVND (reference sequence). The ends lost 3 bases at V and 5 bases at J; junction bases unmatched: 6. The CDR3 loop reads CASSMGGRRNNEQFF. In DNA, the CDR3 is TGTGCCAGTAGTATGGGCGGGAGGAGGAACAATGAGCAGTTCTTC.

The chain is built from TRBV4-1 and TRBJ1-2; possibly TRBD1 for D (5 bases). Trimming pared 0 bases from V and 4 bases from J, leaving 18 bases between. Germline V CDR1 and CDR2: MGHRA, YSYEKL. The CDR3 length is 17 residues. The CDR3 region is CASSQERSQGFGYGYTF. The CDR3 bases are TGCGCCAGCAGCCAAGAACGGAGCCAGGGTTTTGGCTATGGCTACACCTTC.

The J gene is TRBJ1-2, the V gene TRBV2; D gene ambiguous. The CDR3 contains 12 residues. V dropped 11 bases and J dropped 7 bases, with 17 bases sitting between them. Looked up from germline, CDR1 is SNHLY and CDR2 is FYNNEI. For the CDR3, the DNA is TGTGCCGGGAGGAAGGAACGCGGTGGCTACACCTTC. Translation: CAGRKERGGYTF.

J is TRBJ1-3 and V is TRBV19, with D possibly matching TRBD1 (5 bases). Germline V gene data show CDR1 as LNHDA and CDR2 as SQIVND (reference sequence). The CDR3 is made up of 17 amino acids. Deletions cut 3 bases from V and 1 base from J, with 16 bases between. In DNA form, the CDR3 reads TGTGCCAGTAGTATTCGGCCGACAGCCTTATCTGGAAACACCATATATTTT. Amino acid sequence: CASSIRPTALSGNTIYF.

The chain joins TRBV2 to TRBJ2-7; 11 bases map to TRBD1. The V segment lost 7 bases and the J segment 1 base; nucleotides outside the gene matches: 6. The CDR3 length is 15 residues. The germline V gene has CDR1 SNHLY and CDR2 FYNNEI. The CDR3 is CASTVDRGQSYEQYF. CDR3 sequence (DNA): TGTGCCAGCACCGTGGACAGGGGGCAATCCTACGAGCAGTACTTC. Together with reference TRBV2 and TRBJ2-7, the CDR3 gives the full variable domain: EPEVTQTPSHQVTQMGQEVILRCVPISNHLYFYWYRQILGQKVEFLVSFYNNEISEKSEIFDDQFSVERPDGSNFTLKIRSTKLEDSAMYFCASTVDRGQSYEQYFGPGTRLTVT.

DNA of the CDR3: TGCGCCAGCAGCATGGGACAGGCAGGGAGCACCATATATTTT. Its translation: CASSMGQAGSTIYF. The V call is TRBV5-1, the J call TRBJ1-3, with 8 bases lining up with TRBD1. This CDR3 has 14 amino acids. V was clipped by 4 bases and J by 9 bases; unmatched bases: 9. Germline V CDR1 and CDR2: SGHRS, YFSETQ.

The CDR3 DNA is TGTGCCAGTAAAATGGGAGGGATTGGTGAAAAACTGTTTTTT. Its protein is CASKMGGIGEKLFF. This chain uses TRBV19 with TRBJ1-4; D ambiguous. Trimming took off 7 bases at V and 7 bases at J, with 16 bases between the two ends. The CDR3 has 14 amino acids. Germline CDR1 LNHDA, CDR2 SQIVND (reference sequence).

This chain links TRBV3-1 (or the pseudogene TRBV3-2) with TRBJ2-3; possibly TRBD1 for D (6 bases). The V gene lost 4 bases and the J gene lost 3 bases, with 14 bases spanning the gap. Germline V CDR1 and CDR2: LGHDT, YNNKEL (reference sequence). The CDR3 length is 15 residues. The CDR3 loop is CASSLLDTGTDTQYF. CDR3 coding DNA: TGTGCCAGCAGCCTACTTGATACAGGGACAGATACGCAGTATTTT.

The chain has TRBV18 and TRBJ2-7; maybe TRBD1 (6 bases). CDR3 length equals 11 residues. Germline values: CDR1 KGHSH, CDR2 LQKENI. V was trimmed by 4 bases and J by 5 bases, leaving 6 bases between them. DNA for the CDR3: TGTGCCAGCTCACACAGGGACGAGCAGTACTTC. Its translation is CASSHRDEQYF.

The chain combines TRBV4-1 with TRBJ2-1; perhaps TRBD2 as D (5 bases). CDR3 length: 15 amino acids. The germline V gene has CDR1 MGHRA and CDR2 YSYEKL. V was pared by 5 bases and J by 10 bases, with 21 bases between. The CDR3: CASSSQGRLVGEQFF. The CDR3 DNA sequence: TGCGCCAGCAGCAGTCAAGGGAGACTGGTTGGGGAGCAGTTCTTC.

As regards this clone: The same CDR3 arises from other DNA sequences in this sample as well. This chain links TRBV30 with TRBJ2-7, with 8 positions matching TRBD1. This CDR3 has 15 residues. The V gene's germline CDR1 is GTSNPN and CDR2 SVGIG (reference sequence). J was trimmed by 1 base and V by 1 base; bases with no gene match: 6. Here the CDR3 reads CAWSGGTGPSYEQYF. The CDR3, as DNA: TGTGCCTGGAGTGGAGGGACAGGTCCTTCCTACGAGCAGTACTTC.

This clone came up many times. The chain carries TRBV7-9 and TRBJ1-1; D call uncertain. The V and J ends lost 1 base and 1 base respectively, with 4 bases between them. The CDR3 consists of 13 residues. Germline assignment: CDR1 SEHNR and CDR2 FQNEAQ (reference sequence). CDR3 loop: CASSLEANTEAFF. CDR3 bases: TGTGCCAGCAGCTTAGAAGCGAACACTGAAGCTTTCTTT.

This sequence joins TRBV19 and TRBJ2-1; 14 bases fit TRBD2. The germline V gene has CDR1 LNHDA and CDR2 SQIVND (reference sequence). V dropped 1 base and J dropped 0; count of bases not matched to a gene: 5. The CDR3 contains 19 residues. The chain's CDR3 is CASSIVGTSGRGSYNEQFF. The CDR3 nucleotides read TGTGCCAGTAGTATAGTTGGGACTAGCGGGAGAGGCTCCTACAATGAGCAGTTCTTC.

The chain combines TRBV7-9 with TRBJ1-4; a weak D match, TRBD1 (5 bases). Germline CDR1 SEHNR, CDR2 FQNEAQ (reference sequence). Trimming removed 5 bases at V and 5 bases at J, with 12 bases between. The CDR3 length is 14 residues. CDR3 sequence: CASSPRGSNEKLFF. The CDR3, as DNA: TGTGCCAGCAGCCCCCGGGGGTCGAATGAAAAACTGTTTTTT.

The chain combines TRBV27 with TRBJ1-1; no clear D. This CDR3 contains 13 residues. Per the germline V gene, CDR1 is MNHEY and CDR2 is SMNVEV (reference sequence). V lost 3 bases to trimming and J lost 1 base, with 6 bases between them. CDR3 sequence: CASSLRENTEAFF. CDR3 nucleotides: TGTGCCAGCAGTTTGAGGGAGAACACTGAAGCTTTCTTT.

In nucleotides, the CDR3 is TGTGCCAGCAGTCCCCTGCAGTATGGCTACACCTTC. Translated: CASSPLQYGYTF. J is TRBJ1-2 and V is TRBV6-6; D gene unclear. Germline CDR1 reads MNHNY; CDR2 reads SVGAGI (reference sequence). CDR3 length: 12 residues. With 5 bases removed from V and 5 bases from J, the gap between germline ends came to 9 bases.

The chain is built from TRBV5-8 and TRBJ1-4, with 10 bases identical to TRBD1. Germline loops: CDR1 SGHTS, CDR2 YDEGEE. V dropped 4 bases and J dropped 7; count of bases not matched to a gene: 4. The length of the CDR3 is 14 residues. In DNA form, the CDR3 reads TGTGCCAGCAGCACCGGGACAGGGGTTGAAAAACTGTTTTTT. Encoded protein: CASSTGTGVEKLFF.

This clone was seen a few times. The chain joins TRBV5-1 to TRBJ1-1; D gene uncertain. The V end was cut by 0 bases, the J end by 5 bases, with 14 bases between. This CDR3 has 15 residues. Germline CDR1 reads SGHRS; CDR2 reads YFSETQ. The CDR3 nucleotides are TGCGCCAGCAGCTTGGATAGCCAACGGCGGACTGAAGCTTTCTTT. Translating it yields CASSLDSQRRTEAFF.